This entry describes one T cell receptor (beta chain). The record originates from a study of blood T cell repertoires in COVID-19. The wider study: Acute-phase and convalescent COVID-19 samples originated in the United States, Italy and Spain. PBMCs, B-cell-depleted T cells, or T cells provided the cDNA or gDNA that made up the material.

Per the germline V gene, CDR1 is SGHTA and CDR2 is FQGNSA. The CDR3 runs to 14 residues. V dropped 5 bases and J dropped 4; count of bases not matched to a gene: 7. Original processing methods: Estimation of nucleated cell counts was performed using reference gene primer amplification. Only in-frame clones appear in the TCRdb table, and some are missing; sequencing was by immunoSEQ multiplex PCR. The DNA gave D and trimming, while V, J and clone size come from that table. The sample gives roughly 76,000 clones, 70% to 90% of which show up once; under 9.5% is in the top ten. Sequenced input: peripheral blood. The chain joins TRBV7-2 to TRBJ1-1; TRBD1 matches 7 bases. This TCR came from a man aged 25 to 40 with acute or convalescent COVID-19. The CDR3 protein is CASSPGAGGTEAFF. CDR3 sequence (DNA): TGTGCCAGCAGCCCCGGCGCAGGGGGCACTGAAGCTTTCTTT.